This T cell receptor (beta chain) came from a study of OX40 agonist ivuxolimab in advanced cancers. General observations from the study: Some nonresponders also had low normalized T-cell clonal expansion. The study found that CD8+ T cells averaged more expanded clones than CD4+.

Sequenced by immunoSEQ multiplex PCR; TCRdb stores in-frame clones only, minus some. The sample carries approximately 15,000 clones, 70% to 75% recorded once. Remarks on this clone: Antigen: not known.

Deletions cut 2 bases from V and 6 bases from J, with 5 bases between. There are 12 residues in the CDR3. Germline V gene lookup returns CDR1 SGHTA and CDR2 FQGTGA. Sequenced here: CD4+ or CD8+ T cells sorted from blood, sampled in a trial of the OX40 agonist ivuxolimab. The sequence was collected from an adult with an advanced solid tumor such as melanoma, head and neck, liver or kidney cancer. This chain connects TRBV7-3 to TRBJ2-1; no clear D. CDR3 residues: CASSLGSNEQFF. The CDR3 nucleotides are TGTGCCAGCAGCTTAGGCTCCAATGAGCAGTTCTTC.